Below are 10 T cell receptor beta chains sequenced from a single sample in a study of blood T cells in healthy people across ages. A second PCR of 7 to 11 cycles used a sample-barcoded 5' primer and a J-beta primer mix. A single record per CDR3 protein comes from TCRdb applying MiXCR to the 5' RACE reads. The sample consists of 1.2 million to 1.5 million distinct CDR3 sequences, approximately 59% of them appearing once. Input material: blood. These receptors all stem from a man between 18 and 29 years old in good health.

The CDR3 coding sequence is TGTGCCAGCAGCATCGACTCAGGGATTCGCCTCCAAGAGACCCAGTACTTC. Its translation is CASSIDSGIRLQETQYF. The J gene is TRBJ2-5, the V gene TRBV12-3 or TRBV12-4, with TRBD1 as a possible D gene (5 bases). V lost 6 bases and J lost 1, with 21 bases in between. The CDR3 contains 17 residues.

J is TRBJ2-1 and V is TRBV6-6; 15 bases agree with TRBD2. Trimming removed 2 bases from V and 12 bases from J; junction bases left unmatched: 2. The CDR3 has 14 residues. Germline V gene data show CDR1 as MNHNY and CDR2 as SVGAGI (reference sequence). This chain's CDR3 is CASSYGGLAGGQFF. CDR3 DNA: TGTGCCAGCAGTTACGGGGGACTAGCGGGGGGGCAGTTCTTC.

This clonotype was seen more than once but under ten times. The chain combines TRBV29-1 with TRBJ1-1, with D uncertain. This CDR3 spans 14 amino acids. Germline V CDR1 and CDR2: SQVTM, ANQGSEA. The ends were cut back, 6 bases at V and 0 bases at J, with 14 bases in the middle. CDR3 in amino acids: CSVPPPGMNTEAFF. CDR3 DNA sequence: TGCAGCGTCCCACCCCCGGGGATGAACACTGAAGCTTTCTTT. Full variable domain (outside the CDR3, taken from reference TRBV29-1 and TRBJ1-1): SAVISQKPSRDICQRGTSLTIQCQVDSQVTMMFWYRQQPGQSLTLIATANQGSEATYESGFVIDKFPISRPNLTFSTLTVSNMSPEDSSIYLCSVPPPGMNTEAFFGQGTRLTVV.

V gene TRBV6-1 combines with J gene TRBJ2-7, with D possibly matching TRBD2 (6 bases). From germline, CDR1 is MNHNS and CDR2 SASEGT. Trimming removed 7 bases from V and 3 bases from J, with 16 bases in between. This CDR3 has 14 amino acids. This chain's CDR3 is CASKAGTDYYEQYF. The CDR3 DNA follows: TGTGCCAGCAAAGCCGGGACTGACTACTACGAGCAGTACTTC.

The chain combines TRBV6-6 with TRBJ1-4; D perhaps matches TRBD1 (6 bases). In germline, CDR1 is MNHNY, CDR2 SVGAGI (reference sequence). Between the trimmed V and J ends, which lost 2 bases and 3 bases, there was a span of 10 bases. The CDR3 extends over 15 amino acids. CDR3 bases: TGTGCCAGCAGTTACGGGGGGGCGTCTAATGAAAAACTGTTTTTT. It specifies CASSYGGASNEKLFF.

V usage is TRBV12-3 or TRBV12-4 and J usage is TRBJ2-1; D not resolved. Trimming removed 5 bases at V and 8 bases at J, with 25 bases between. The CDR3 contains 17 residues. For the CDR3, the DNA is TGTGCCAGCAGTCCGAGGTTAAGGCCGCGGTATACCGATGAGCAGTTCTTC. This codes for CASSPRLRPRYTDEQFF.

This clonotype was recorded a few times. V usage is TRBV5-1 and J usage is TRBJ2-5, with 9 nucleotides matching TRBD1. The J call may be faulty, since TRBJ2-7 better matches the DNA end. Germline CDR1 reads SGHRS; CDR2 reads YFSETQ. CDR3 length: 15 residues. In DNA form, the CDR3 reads TGCGCCAGCAGCTTGGAGGGGACAGGGTACTACGAGCAGTACTTC. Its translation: CASSLEGTGYYEQYF.

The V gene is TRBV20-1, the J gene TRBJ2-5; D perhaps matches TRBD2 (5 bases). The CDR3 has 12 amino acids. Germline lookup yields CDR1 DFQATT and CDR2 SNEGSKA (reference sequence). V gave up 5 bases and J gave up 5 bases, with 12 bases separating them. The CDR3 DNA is TGCAGTGCTTGGACTTGGTCCGAGACCCAGTACTTC. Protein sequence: CSAWTWSETQYF.

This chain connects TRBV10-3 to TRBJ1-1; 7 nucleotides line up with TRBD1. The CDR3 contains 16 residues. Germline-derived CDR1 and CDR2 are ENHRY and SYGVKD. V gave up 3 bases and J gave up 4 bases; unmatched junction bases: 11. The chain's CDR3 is CAISDPGQRIGTEAFF. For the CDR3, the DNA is TGTGCCATCAGTGATCCGGGACAGAGGATTGGCACTGAAGCTTTCTTT.

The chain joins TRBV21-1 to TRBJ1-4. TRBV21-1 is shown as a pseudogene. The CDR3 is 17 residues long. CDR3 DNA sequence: TGTGCCAGCACACCCTACCCGGCCTATGCAACTAATGAAAAACTGTTTTTT. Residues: CASTPYPAYATNEKLFF.